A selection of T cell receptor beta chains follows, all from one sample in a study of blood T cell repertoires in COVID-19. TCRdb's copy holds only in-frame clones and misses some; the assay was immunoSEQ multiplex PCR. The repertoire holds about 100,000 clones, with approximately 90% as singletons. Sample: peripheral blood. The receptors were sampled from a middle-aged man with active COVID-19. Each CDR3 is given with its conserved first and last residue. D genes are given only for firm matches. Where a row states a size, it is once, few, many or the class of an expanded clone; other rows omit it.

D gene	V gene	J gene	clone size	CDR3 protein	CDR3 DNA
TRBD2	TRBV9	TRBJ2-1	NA	CASSVSGGRGPEQFF	TGTGCCAGCAGCGTATCCGGCGGGAGAGGTCCTGAGCAGTTCTTC
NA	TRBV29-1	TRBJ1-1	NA	CSVEGQGNTEAFF	TGCAGCGTTGAAGGGCAGGGAAACACTGAAGCTTTCTTT
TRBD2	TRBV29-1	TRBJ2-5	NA	CSVVWAGGGETQYF	TGCAGCGTGGTTTGGGCGGGAGGGGGTGAGACCCAGTACTTC
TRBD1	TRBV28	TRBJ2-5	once	CASKPAGGQETQYF	TGTGCCAGCAAGCCCGCAGGGGGTCAAGAGACCCAGTACTTC
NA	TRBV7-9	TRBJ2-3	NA	CASSSGHTSTDTQYF	TGTGCCAGCAGCTCGGGACACACGAGCACAGATACGCAGTATTTT
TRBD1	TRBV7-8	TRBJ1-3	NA	CASSPTPGTGGNTIYF	TGTGCCAGCAGCCCGACCCCCGGGACAGGTGGAAACACCATATATTTT
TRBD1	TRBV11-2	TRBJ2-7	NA	CASRYTGQGASQYF	TGTGCCAGCAGATATACGGGACAGGGGGCATCGCAGTACTTC
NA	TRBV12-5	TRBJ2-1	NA	CASGLVRGNEQFF	TGTGCTAGTGGTTTGGTAAGGGGGAATGAGCAGTTCTTC
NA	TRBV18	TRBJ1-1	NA	CASSLNRGYEAFF	TGTGCCAGCTCACTAAACCGAGGGTACGAAGCTTTCTTT
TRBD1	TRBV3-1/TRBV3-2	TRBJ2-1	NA	CASSQRQGKNEQFF	TGTGCCAGCAGCCAACGACAGGGGAAGAATGAGCAGTTCTTC
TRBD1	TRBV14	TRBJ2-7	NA	CASSRDRAYEQYF	TGTGCCAGTTCTCGGGACAGGGCCTACGAGCAGTACTTC
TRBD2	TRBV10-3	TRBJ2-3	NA	CAISESRTSGTAPDTQYF	TGTGCCATCAGTGAGTCTAGAACTAGCGGGACCGCCCCAGATACGCAGTATTTT
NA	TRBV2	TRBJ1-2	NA	CATILGVGLNGYTF	TGTGCCACCATCCTCGGGGTAGGGTTAAACGGCTACACCTTC
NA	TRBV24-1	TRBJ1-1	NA	CASRGGGSTEAFF	TGTGCCTCACGGGGCGGGGGGAGCACTGAAGCTTTCTTT
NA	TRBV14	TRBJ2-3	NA	CASSLAGVADTQYF	TGTGCCAGCAGTTTGGCAGGGGTCGCAGATACGCAGTATTTT
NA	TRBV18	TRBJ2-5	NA	CASSPPTSRETQYF	TGTGCCAGCTCACCACCCACTAGCAGAGAGACCCAGTACTTC
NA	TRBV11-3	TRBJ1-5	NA	CASCRLECLISYSNQPQHF	TGTGCCAGCTGCAGGCTTGAGTGTCTTATATCCTATAGCAATCAGCCCCAGCATTTT
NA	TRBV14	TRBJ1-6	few	CASSQGRMNSPLHF	TGTGCCAGCAGCCAGGGGCGGATGAATTCACCCCTCCACTTT